This T cell receptor (beta chain) stems from a study of blood T cell repertoires in COVID-19. The V gene's germline CDR1 is MDHEN and CDR2 SYDVKM. V lost 7 bases and J lost 1; bases outside the gene matches: 7. The CDR3 spans 15 residues. Original handling: Amplification from reference gene primers served as the basis for estimated nucleated cell counts. Measured with immunoSEQ multiplex PCR; TCRdb has only the in-frame clones, and not every one. V and J calls and clone size follow that table, whereas D and trimming were derived from the DNA. The sample comprises around 250,000 clones, more than 85% of which are singletons, and approximately 3.7% rests with the top ten. Donors were grouped by their self-reported clinical history.

The source of this sequence is a woman in her 30s who had recovered from COVID-19. The rearrangement uses TRBV28 and TRBJ2-1; 7 positions match TRBD2. The sequenced material came from PBMCs or T cells enriched from blood (not recorded which). CDR3 coding DNA: TGTGCCAGCACTGGCGGGGGAAGTTCCTACAATGAGCAGTTCTTC. This codes for CASTGGGSSYNEQFF.